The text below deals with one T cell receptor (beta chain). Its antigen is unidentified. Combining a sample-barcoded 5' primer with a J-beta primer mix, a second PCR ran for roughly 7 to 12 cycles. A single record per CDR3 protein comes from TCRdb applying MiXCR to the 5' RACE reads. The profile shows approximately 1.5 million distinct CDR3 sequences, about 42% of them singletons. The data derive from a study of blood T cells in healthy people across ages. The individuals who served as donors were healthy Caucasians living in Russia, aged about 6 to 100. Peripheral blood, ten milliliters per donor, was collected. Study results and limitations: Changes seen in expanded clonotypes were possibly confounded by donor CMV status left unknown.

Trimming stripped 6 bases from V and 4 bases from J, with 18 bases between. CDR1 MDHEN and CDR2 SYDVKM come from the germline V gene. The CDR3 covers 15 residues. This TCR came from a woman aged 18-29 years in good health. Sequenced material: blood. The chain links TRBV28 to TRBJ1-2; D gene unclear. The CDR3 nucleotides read TGTGCCAGCAGCCTAGGGTCTTTCCCATCCTATGGCTACACCTTC. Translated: CASSLGSFPSYGYTF.